Sequencing of this T cell receptor (beta chain) was carried out in a study of technical replicates of blood from a handful of donors. Profiled with immunoSEQ multiplex PCR; TCRdb holds only in-frame clones, not every one. Here the sample spans tens of thousands of clones, around 90% being singletons. CDR3 length: 15 residues. CDR1 and CDR2 from the germline V gene are MGHRA and YSYEKL. V gave up 1 base and J gave up 5 bases; unmatched junction bases: 5. The receptor's source is a human donor in good health. The sample comprised T cells isolated from PBMCs. The chain joins TRBV4-1 to TRBJ2-5, with 9 bases that match TRBD1. CDR3 protein: CASSQGTGQGETQYF. The CDR3 coding sequence is TGCGCCAGCAGCCAAGGAACAGGACAGGGGGAGACCCAGTACTTC.